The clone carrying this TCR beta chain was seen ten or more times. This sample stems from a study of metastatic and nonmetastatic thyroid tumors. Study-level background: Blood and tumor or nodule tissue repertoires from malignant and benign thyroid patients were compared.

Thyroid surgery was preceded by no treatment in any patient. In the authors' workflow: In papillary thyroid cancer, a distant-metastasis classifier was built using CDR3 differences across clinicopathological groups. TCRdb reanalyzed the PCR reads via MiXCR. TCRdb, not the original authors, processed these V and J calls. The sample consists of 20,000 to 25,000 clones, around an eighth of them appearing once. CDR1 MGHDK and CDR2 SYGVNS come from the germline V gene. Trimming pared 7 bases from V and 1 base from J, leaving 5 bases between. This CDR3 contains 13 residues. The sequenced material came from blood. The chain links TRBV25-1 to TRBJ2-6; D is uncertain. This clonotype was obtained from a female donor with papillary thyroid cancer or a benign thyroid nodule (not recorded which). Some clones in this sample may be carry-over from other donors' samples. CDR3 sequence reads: CASIRSGANVLTF. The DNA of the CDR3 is TGTGCCAGCATTAGGTCTGGGGCCAACGTCCTGACTTTC.